This T cell receptor (beta chain) emerged from a study of blood T cell repertoires in COVID-19. Study-wide background: Samples of COVID-19 (acute and convalescent) were obtained from the United States, Italy and Spain.

This clone was counted a few times. TCRdb keeps only in-frame clones here, not all; method: immunoSEQ multiplex PCR. Found here are 30,000 to 45,000 clones, roughly 89% of them singletons; the top ten hold around 7%. The TCR sequence derives from a human donor in a cohort sampled during active COVID-19. The source material was peripheral blood.

The DNA of the CDR3 is TGTGCCAGCAGCCTGGCGGCCGGCGGGGGCTACACCTTC. Encoded protein: CASSLAAGGGYTF. J is TRBJ1-2 and V is TRBV27; D uncertain. The CDR3 is 13 amino acids. The germline V and J ends were trimmed by 6 bases and 8 bases, with 16 bases remaining between them. Germline V lookup: CDR1 MNHEY, CDR2 SMNVEV (reference sequence).